This TCR beta chain was sequenced in a study of cytomegalovirus exposure and HLA in healthy donors (dated by TCRdb to about 2017). Background for the entire study: According to a later analysis, the approximately 120 validation repertoires were produced on the same platform as the approximately 610 repertoires of the first cohort. The study aimed to test whether cataloging public T cell receptors could reveal signatures of past pathogen exposure. Besides the first cohort of about 730 subjects, a separate validation cohort made up of about 120 different subjects was used. To predict cytomegalovirus infection status, the study brought together high-throughput TCR immunosequencing, statistical association of individual TCRs with disease status, and machine learning. General study outcomes and caveats: According to the authors, the approach could potentially be generalized to other disease states and immunological phenotypes. Three of the identified cytomegalovirus-associated TCR beta chains were confirmed in vitro to be specific for cytomegalovirus antigens. A later analysis had no HLA typing for the validation cohort, so co-occurrence there was scored across all 130 or so repertoires. The study listed approximately 160 TCR beta chains as associated with cytomegalovirus. A later analysis found that TCRs clustered in the first cohort also tended to co-occur in the roughly 120 validation repertoires, with more than 90% of cluster scores above 0. The classifier was reported to diagnose cytomegalovirus status with high specificity and sensitivity in both the original and validation cohorts. Most TCR sequences were observed very rarely across donors, whereas some public TCRs were present in many individuals.

The CDR3, cysteine through phenylalanine, is 12 amino acids long. Only the CDR3 part of the read is kept: 36 bases, read in frame from the first base. V is shortened by 10 bases, J by 6 bases, and the region joining them spans 13 bases. The CDR1 and CDR2 encoded by the germline V gene are MNHNS and SASEGT. The library was made by the immunoSEQ multiplex PCR assay. The study's own analysis went as follows. A statistical classification framework was built to diagnose cytomegalovirus status from the catalog of TCR beta chain sequences. The source is immuneACCESS, and TCRdb retained only in-frame sequences with V and J called. Part of the clones is not carried over; for the studies checked, unresolved V genes explain less than half of this, and the remainder is unexplained. V and J calls plus clone size are reproduced from that table; the DNA served to infer D and trimming. For this sample there are roughly 120,000 clones; approximately 91% appear just once. Of the sample, approximately 4.5% is held by the ten largest clones.

This clone was seen only once. Its antigen is not yet known. No qualities accompany the bases; no much larger clone lies one base away. The donors belonged to the validation cohort of about 120 subjects, which was separate from the 666-subject first cohort. This sequence was found in a young man in good health and CMV-seropositive. The rearranged segments are TRBV6-1 and TRBJ1-5; TRBD1 is a possible D gene, resting on 6 matching bases. Sequencing used PBMCs. For the CDR3, the sequence is CATTTGAQPQHF. The sequenced DNA is TGTGCCACCACGACAGGCGCTCAGCCCCAGCATTTT.